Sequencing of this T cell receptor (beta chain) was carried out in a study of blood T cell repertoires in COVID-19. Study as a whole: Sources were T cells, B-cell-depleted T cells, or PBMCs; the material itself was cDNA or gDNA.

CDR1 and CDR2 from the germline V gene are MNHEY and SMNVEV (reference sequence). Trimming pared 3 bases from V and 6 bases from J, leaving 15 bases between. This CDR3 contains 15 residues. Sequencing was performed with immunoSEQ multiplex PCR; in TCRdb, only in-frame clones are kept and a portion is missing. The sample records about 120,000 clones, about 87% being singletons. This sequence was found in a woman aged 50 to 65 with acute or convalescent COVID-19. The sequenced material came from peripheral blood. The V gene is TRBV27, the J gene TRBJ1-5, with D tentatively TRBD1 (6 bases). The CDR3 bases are TGTGCCAGCAGTTTGGGGGCAGGGGTCATTCAGCCCCAGCATTTT. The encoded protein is CASSLGAGVIQPQHF.